One and the same sample provided the 4 T cell receptor beta chains below, sequenced in a study of OX40 agonist ivuxolimab in advanced cancers. TCRdb's table, derived via immunoSEQ multiplex PCR, lists solely in-frame clones and lacks some. The sample yields 90,000 or so clones, 90% to 95% seen once. The material sequenced was CD4+ or CD8+ T cells sorted from blood, taken in a trial of the OX40 agonist ivuxolimab. The receptor source for this set is an adult with an advanced solid tumor such as melanoma, head and neck, liver or kidney cancer.

J is TRBJ1-2 and V is TRBV5-1, with no clear D. Looked up from germline, CDR1 is SGHRS and CDR2 is YFSETQ. V dropped 0 bases and J dropped 3 bases, with 9 bases sitting between them. The CDR3 contains 14 residues. Written as DNA, the CDR3 is TGCGCCAGCAGCTTGGTGGAGGGCTACTATGGCTACACCTTC. Translated: CASSLVEGYYGYTF.

This clone was seen more than once but under ten times. This chain connects TRBV7-2 to TRBJ2-6; D is undetermined. Germline V gene data show CDR1 as SGHTA and CDR2 as FQGNSA. Trimming stripped 10 bases from V and 6 bases from J, with 13 bases between. The CDR3 runs 13 residues. CDR3 loop: CATPLLLANVLTF. The CDR3 region has the DNA TGTGCCACCCCTCTTTTACTGGCCAACGTCCTGACTTTC.

In its sample, this clone was seen once. The chain links TRBV7-2 to TRBJ2-1; a weak D match, TRBD2 (6 bases). V dropped 0 bases and J dropped 10 bases, with 13 bases sitting between them. The CDR3 is made up of 14 amino acids. Germline assignment: CDR1 SGHTA and CDR2 FQGNSA. CDR3 coding DNA: TGTGCCAGCAGCTTAGCACTGACTAGTTCGGAGCAGTTCTTC. It yields the protein CASSLALTSSEQFF.

J is TRBJ2-1 and V is TRBV19; 7 nucleotides line up with TRBD2. V lost 7 bases and J lost 4; bases outside the gene matches: 1. Germline V gene sequence: CDR1 LNHDA, CDR2 SQIVND (reference sequence). The CDR3 is made up of 12 amino acids. The CDR3 here is CASIGGYNEQFF. The CDR3 bases are TGTGCCAGTATCGGGGGGTACAATGAGCAGTTCTTC.